This T cell receptor beta chain derives from a study of CD8+CD57+ T cells in acquired aplastic anemia (dated by TCRdb to about 2018). Describing the broader study: DNA extracted from sorted CD4+ and CD8+ cells had a mean of approximately 3.4 ug, with a range of about 0.18 to 27.4 ug. CD8+CD57+ expansion was defined as frequency above the mean frequency observed in healthy subjects.

Expansion of CD8+CD57+ cells had been shown by flow cytometry in the patients chosen for sequencing. All patients had severe acquired aplastic anemia diagnosed by International Study of Aplastic Anemia and Agranulocytosis and Camitta criteria. No therapy had been received by the patients at the time of blood sampling. The study deep-sequenced TCR repertoires of sorted CD4+ and CD8+ blood T cells from severe aplastic anemia patients and healthy subjects. In the USA, patient enrollment took place under clinicaltrials.gov protocols 00001620, 01623167, 00001397, 00071045, 00081523 and 00961064. Ficoll-Paque density gradient centrifugation was used to isolate peripheral blood mononuclear cells. CD4+ and CD8+ T cells were sorted by FACS or magnetic beads before DNA extraction. This clonotype was observed many times. Its antigen specificity is not known. No qualities accompany the bases; no much larger clone lies one base away.

The investigation overall reported the following: About 29 CD8+ CDR3 sequences were found to be shared between patients and controls, but these sequences appeared to be highly expressed in patients and within the immunodominant clones of the patients. No significant difference in CD8+ Simpson's diversity was found between patients and healthy controls (P=0.060).

Reading the germline V gene gives CDR1 SNHLY and CDR2 FYNNEI. V sheds 8 bases and J sheds 2 bases, leaving 7 bases between their ends. The CDR3 measures 12 amino acids from cysteine to phenylalanine. The entry retains the CDR3 DNA only, 36 bases that are in frame from base 1. Genomic DNA served as template for TCR beta VDJ combination and CDR3 sequence profiling. An Illumina HiSeq 2000 was used for TCR repertoire sequencing. Per the original workflow: TRBV/TRBJ rearrangement plots, CDR3 size and DJ length profiles, and Simpson's diversity index were used to evaluate the repertoires. Whichever DNA sequence was most abundant in the deep sequencing data was defined as the immunodominant clone. CDR3 amino acid sequences were checked for sharing across subjects and were also compared against the VDJdb database and published repertoires. Starting from the raw public reads, TCRdb applied fastp trimming at Q25, assembled clones with MiXCR and retained in-frame beta chains. Rows are unified per CDR3 protein, each entry keeping the most common DNA and genes. TCRdb assigned the V and J calls; the authors' analysis was not used. This sample comprises some 180,000 distinct CDR3 sequences, about 60% of them detected only once. About 42% of the sample comes from the top ten.

The rearranged chain carries TRBV2 and TRBJ1-5, and possibly TRBD1, on 5 matching bases. The specimen was sorted CD4+, CD8+, or CD8+CD57+ T cells (not recorded which) from PBMCs. This sequence was found in a human donor with aplastic anemia. The nucleotide sequence reads as follows: TGTGCCAGCGGCAGGGGCAATCAGCCCCAGCATTTT. Translated, this is CASGRGNQPQHF.